A single TCR beta chain is shown here with its context. Its specificity is unknown. This record comes from a study of a mutant IDH1 vaccine in newly diagnosed glioma. This CDR3 spans 15 amino acids. Germline CDR1 is SSHAT and CDR2 is FNYEAQ (reference sequence). The method was immunoSEQ multiplex PCR; TCRdb's version includes in-frame clones alone and lacks a portion of them. Of about 130,000 clones in the sample, roughly 75% were seen once. The sample's time point: week 11, during vaccination. Mutant IDH1 20-mer peptide, at 300 ug, made up each vaccine dose, with topical imiquimod. The rearrangement uses TRBV7-7 and TRBJ2-2, with TRBD1 matching over 8 bases. Source: PBMCs, taken from a glioma patient whose treatment included an IDH1 peptide vaccine. This clonotype was obtained from a man aged 35 to 55 with glioma. The CDR3 nucleotides are TGTGCTATTCCAAGGACAGGGAAAAACACCGGGGAGCTGTTTTTT. Its translation is CAIPRTGKNTGELFF.